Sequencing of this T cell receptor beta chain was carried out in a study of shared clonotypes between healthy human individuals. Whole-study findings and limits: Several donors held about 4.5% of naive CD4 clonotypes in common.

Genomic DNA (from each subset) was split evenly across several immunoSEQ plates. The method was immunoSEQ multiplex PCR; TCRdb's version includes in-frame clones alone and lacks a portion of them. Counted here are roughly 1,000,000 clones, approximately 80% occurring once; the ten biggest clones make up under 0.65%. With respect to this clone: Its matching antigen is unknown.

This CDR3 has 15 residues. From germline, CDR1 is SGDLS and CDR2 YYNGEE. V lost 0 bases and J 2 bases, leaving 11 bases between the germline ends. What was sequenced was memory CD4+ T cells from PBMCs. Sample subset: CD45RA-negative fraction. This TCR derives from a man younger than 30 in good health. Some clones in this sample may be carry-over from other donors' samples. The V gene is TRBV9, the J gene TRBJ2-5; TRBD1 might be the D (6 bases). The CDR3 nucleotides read TGTGCCAGCAGCGTAGCCCCGACAGGACAAGAGACCCAGTACTTC. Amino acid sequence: CASSVAPTGQETQYF.